This TCR beta chain comes out of a study of T cell repertoires in cytomegalovirus infection. About the study: Public signatures in TCR beta pointed to CMV infection and matching HLA type.

The V gene lost 1 base and the J gene lost 0 bases, with 7 bases spanning the gap. This CDR3 is 15 amino acids long. Germline V CDR1 and CDR2: MGHRA, YSYEKL. Overall study results and limits: The study found HLA-C-restricted CMV-specific TCR beta clonotypes dominating the ex vivo response. The study identified carriers of CMV plus the relevant HLA from cumulative public TCR beta family frequency.

This clonotype occurred many times. Its target is unknown. TCRdb analysed the reads with MiXCR anew, one entry per CDR3 protein. The sample includes roughly 240,000 distinct CDR3 sequences, around 6.6% of them seen just once. The sequencing sample was made of PBMCs. The receptor was isolated from a human donor in good health (CMV status not recorded). Some clones in this sample may be carry-over from other donors' samples. The V and J genes are TRBV4-1 and TRBJ2-4; no definite D call. The CDR3 region is CASSQGPSAKNIQYF. CDR3 sequence (DNA): TGCGCCAGCAGCCAAGGACCCTCAGCCAAAAACATTCAGTACTTC.